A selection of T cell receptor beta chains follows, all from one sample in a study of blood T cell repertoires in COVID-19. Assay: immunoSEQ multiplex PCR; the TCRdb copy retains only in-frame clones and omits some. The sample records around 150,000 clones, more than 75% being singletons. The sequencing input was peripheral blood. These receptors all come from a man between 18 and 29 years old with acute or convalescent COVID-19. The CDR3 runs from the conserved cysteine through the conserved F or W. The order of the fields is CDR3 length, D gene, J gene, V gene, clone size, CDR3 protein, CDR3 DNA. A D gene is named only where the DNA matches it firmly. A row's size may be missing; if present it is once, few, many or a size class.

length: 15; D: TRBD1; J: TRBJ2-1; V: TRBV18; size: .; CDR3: CASSSQGANYNEQFF; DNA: TGTGCCAGCTCATCGCAGGGGGCTAACTACAATGAGCAGTTCTTC
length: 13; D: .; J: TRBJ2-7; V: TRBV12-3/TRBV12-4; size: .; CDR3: CASSLANRVEQYF; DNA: TGTGCCAGCAGTTTAGCTAACAGGGTCGAGCAGTACTTC
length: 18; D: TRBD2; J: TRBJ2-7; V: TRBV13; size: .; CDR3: CASSKQLGTSGDQSEQYF; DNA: TGTGCCAGCAGCAAACAATTAGGGACTAGTGGGGATCAGTCCGAGCAGTACTTC
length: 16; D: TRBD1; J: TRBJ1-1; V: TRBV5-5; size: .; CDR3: CASSLGQGSMNTEAFF; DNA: TGTGCCAGCAGCTTGGGACAGGGGAGTATGAACACTGAAGCTTTCTTT
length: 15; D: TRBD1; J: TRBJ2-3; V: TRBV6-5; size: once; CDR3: CASRGSGQGTDTQYF; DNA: TGTGCCAGCAGGGGATCGGGACAGGGCACAGATACGCAGTATTTT
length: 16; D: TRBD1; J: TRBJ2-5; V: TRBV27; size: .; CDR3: CASSPTTGALQETQYF; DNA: TGTGCCAGCAGTCCCACGACAGGGGCCTTACAAGAGACCCAGTACTTC
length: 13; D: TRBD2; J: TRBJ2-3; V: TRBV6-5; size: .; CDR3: CASGLAGVDTQYF; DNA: TGTGCCAGCGGACTAGCGGGAGTAGATACGCAGTATTTT
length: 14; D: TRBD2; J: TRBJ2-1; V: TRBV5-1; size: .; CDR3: CASSLDLAGGGQFF; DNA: TGCGCCAGCAGCTTGGATCTAGCGGGAGGGGGGCAGTTCTTC
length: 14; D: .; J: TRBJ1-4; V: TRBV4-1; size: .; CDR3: CASSQAGSDEKLFF; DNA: TGCGCCAGCAGCCAAGCAGGGTCCGATGAAAAACTGTTTTTT
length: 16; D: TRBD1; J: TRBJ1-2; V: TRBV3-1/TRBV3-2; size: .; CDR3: CASSQDLSRGRYGYTF; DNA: TGTGCCAGCAGCCAAGATCTATCGAGGGGGCGCTATGGCTACACCTTC
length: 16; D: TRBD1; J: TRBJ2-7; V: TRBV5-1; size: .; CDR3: CASSVRGRGESYEQYF; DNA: TGCGCCAGCAGCGTAAGGGGGCGAGGGGAGTCCTACGAGCAGTACTTC
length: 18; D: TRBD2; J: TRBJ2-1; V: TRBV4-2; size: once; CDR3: CASSQDQASGIAYNEQFF; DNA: TGTGCCAGCAGCCAAGATCAGGCTAGCGGGATAGCCTACAATGAGCAGTTCTTC
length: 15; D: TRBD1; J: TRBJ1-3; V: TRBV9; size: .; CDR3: CASSFQGAGGNTIYF; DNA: TGTGCCAGCAGCTTTCAGGGGGCGGGAGGAAACACCATATATTTT
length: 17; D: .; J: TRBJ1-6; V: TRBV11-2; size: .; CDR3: CASSLGGRGGNNSPLHF; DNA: TGTGCCAGCAGCTTAGGGGGGAGGGGGGGTAATAATTCACCCCTCCACTTT
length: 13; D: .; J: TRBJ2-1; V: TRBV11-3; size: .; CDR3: CASRSKGGDEQFF; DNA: TGTGCCAGCAGATCAAAAGGGGGGGATGAGCAGTTCTTC
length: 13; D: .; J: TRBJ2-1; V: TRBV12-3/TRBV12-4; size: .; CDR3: CASSLLGSGEQFF; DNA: TGTGCCAGCAGTTTATTGGGATCGGGAGAGCAGTTCTTC
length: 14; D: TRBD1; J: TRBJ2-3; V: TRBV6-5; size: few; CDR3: CASSRDSPGDTQYF; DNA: TGTGCCAGCAGCCGGGACAGCCCGGGGGATACGCAGTATTTT
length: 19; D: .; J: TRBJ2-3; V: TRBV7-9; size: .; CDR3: CASSQTARQGGESTDTQYF; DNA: TGTGCCAGCAGCCAGACAGCCCGACAGGGAGGAGAAAGCACAGATACGCAGTATTTT
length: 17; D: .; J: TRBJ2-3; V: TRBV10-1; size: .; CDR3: CASSVHRGRLSTDTQYF; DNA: TGCGCCAGCAGTGTTCACCGAGGGAGGCTTAGCACAGATACGCAGTATTTT
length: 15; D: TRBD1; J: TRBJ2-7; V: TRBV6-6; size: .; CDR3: CASSPYVQGAVEQYF; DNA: TGTGCCAGCAGCCCTTACGTTCAGGGGGCGGTCGAGCAGTACTTC
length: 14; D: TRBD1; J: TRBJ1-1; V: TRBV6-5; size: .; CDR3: CASSLRQGSTEAFF; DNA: TGTGCCAGCAGCCTGCGACAGGGGAGCACTGAAGCTTTCTTT
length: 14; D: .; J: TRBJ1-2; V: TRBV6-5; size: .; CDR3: CASSKQGANYGYTF; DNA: TGTGCCAGCAGCAAACAGGGAGCTAACTATGGCTACACCTTC
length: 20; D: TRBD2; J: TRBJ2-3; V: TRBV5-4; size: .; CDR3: CASSPPFGTSGVGRPDTQYF; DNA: TGTGCCAGCAGCCCTCCATTCGGGACTAGCGGGGTTGGGCGTCCAGATACGCAGTATTTT
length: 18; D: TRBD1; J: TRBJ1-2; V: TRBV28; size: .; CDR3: CASRPLLTHRGRVNGYTF; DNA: TGTGCCAGCAGGCCCCTCCTTACCCACAGGGGGCGAGTTAATGGCTACACCTTC
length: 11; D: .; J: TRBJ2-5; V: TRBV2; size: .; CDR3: CASSGAETQYF; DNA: TGTGCCAGCAGTGGCGCGGAGACCCAGTACTTC
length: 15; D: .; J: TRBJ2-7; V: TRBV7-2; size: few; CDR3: CASSLAVTARYEQYF; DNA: TGTGCCAGCAGCTTAGCCGTGACTGCGAGGTACGAGCAGTACTTC
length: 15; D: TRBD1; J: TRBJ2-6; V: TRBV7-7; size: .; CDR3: CASSPQGVGANVLTF; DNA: TGTGCCAGCAGCCCACAGGGGGTCGGGGCCAACGTCCTGACTTTC
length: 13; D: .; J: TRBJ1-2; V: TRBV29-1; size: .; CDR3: CSVEEGALGGYTF; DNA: TGCAGCGTTGAAGAGGGGGCGCTCGGTGGCTACACCTTC
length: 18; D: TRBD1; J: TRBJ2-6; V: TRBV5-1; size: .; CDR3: CASSHPDRQLSGANVLTF; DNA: TGCGCCAGCAGCCATCCGGACAGGCAACTATCTGGGGCCAACGTCCTGACTTTC
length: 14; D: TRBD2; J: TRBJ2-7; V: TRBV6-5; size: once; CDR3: CASTPGLASYEQYF; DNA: TGTGCCAGCACCCCGGGACTAGCTTCCTACGAGCAGTACTTC
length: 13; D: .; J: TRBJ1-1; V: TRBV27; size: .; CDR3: CASSLRGSTEAFF; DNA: TGTGCCAGCAGTTTAAGAGGGAGCACTGAAGCTTTCTTT
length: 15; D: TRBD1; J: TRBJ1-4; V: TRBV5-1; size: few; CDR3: CASSPGQGYNEKLFF; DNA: TGCGCCAGCAGCCCTGGACAGGGTTATAATGAAAAACTGTTTTTT
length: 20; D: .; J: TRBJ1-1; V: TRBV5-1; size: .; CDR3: CASSLIRAWLKSSLNTEAFF; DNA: TGCGCCAGCAGCTTGATCAGGGCTTGGCTAAAGTCCTCCCTGAACACTGAAGCTTTCTTT
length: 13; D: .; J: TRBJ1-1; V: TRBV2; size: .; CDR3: CASSEYGNTEAFF; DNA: TGTGCCAGCAGTGAATACGGGAACACTGAAGCTTTCTTT
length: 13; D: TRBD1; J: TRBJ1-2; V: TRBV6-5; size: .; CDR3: CASSYGGQGGYTF; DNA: TGTGCCAGCAGTTACGGTGGACAGGGTGGCTACACCTTC
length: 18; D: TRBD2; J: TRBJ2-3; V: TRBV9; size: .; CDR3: CASSSPAGEALITDTQYF; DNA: TGTGCCAGCAGCTCCCCCGCGGGGGAGGCTCTCATCACAGATACGCAGTATTTT
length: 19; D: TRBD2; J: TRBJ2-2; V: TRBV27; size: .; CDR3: CASSLKGRGGDGLFGELFF; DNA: TGTGCCAGCAGTTTAAAGGGCCGGGGGGGAGACGGTTTATTCGGGGAGCTGTTTTTT
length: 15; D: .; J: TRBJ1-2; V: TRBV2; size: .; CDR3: CASSESRTANYGYTF; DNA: TGTGCCAGCAGTGAATCTCGGACAGCTAACTATGGCTACACCTTC
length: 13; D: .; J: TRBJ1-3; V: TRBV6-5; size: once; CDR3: CATHREPTSTIYF; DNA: TGTGCCACCCACAGGGAACCGACGAGCACCATATATTTT
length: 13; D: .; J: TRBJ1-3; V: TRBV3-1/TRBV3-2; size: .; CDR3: CASSLSSGNTIYF; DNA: TGTGCCAGCAGCCTGAGCTCTGGAAACACCATATATTTT
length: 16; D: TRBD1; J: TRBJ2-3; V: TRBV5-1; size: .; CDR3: CASSLNGRGSTDTQYF; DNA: TGCGCCAGCAGCTTGAACGGCAGGGGGAGCACAGATACGCAGTATTTT
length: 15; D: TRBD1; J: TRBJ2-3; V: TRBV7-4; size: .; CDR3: CASSSPDRETDTQYF; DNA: TGTGCCAGCAGCTCCCCGGACAGGGAAACAGATACGCAGTATTTT
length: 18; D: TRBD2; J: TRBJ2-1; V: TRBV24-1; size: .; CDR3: CATSDSISGSGGYNEQFF; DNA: TGTGCCACCAGTGATTCAATTAGCGGGAGTGGTGGATACAATGAGCAGTTCTTC
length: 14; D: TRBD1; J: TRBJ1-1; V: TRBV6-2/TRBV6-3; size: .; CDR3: CASSRQGFNTEAFF; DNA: TGTGCCAGCAGCCGACAGGGTTTTAACACTGAAGCTTTCTTT
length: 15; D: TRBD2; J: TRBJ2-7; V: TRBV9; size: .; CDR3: CASSPIAGGPYEQYF; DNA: TGTGCCAGCAGCCCGATAGCGGGAGGGCCCTACGAGCAGTACTTC
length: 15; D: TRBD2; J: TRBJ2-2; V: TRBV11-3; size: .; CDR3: CASSYSGGNTGELFF; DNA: TGTGCCAGCAGTTACAGCGGGGGGAACACCGGGGAGCTGTTTTTT
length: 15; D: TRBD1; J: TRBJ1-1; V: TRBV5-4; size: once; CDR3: CASSPDRDRNTEAFF; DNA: TGTGCCAGCAGCCCCGACCGGGACAGGAACACTGAAGCTTTCTTT
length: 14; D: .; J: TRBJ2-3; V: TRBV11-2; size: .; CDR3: CASSLNLGTDTQYF; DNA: TGTGCCAGCAGCTTAAATCTCGGCACAGATACGCAGTATTTT
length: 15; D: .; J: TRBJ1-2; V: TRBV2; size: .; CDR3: CASSLPLGLLYGYTF; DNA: TGTGCCAGCAGCCTACCGTTGGGCCTTCTCTATGGCTACACCTTC
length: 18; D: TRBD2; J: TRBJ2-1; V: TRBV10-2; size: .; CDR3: CASRLAGGLKPSYNEQFF; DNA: TGCGCCAGCAGGTTAGCGGGGGGACTTAAACCCTCCTACAATGAGCAGTTCTTC
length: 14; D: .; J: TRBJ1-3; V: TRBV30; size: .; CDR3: CAWSVGVAGNTIYF; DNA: TGTGCCTGGTCGGTCGGGGTAGCTGGAAACACCATATATTTT
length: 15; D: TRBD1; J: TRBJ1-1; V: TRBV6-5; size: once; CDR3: CASSYEGQGRTEAFF; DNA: TGTGCCAGCAGTTACGAGGGACAGGGCCGCACTGAAGCTTTCTTT
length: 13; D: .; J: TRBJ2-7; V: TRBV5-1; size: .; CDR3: CASSTGQSYEQYF; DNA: TGCGCCAGCAGCACCGGACAGTCCTACGAGCAGTACTTC
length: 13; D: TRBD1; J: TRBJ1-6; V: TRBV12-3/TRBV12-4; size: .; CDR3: CASSRGGEEPLHF; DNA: TGTGCCAGCAGCCGAGGGGGCGAGGAGCCCCTCCACTTT